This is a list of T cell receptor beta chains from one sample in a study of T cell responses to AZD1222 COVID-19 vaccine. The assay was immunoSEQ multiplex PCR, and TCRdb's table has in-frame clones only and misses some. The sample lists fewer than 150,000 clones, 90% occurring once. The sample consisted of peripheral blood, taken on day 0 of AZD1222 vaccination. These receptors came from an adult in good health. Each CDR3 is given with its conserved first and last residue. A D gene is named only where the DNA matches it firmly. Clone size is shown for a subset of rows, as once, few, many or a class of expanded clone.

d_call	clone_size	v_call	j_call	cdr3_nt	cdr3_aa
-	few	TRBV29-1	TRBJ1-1	TGCAGCGTTGAAGTGGGCCGATCCCGCACTGAAGCTTTCTTT	CSVEVGRSRTEAFF
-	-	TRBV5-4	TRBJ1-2	TGTGCCAGCAGCTTGGACAGGTCTAACTATGGCTACACCTTC	CASSLDRSNYGYTF
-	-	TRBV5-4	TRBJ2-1	TGTGCCATCCAGACTAGTGGGAGTTCCGTTGAGCAGTTCTTC	CAIQTSGSSVEQFF
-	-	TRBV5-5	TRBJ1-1	TGTGCCAGCAGCTTGAGTCCCCACAAGAACACTGAAGCTTTCTTT	CASSLSPHKNTEAFF
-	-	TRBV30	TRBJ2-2	TGTGCCTGGAGTAGGGGGGCCGGGGAGCTGTTTTTT	CAWSRGAGELFF
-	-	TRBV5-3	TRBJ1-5	TGTGCCAGAAGCCAAGTTTTGACGAATCAGCCCCAGCATTTT	CARSQVLTNQPQHF
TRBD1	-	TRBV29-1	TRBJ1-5	TGCAGCGTTGTTTCGGGACAGGGGGACCAGCCCCAGCATTTT	CSVVSGQGDQPQHF
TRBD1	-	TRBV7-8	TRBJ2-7	TGTGCCAGCAGCTTAATTTCGGCGACAGGGTTCGCCTACGAGCAGTACTTC	CASSLISATGFAYEQYF
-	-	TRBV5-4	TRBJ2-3	TGTGCCAGCAGCTTGGATGATGCCCGGGGAGATACGCAGTATTTT	CASSLDDARGDTQYF
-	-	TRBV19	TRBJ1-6	TGTGCCAGTAGTATGGTTAGACCGTCACCCCTCCACTTT	CASSMVRPSPLHF
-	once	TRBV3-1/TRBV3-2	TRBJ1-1	TGTGCCAGCAGCCCGGATGGCGGTTCCACTGAAGCTTTCTTT	CASSPDGGSTEAFF
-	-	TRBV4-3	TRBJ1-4	TGCGCCAGCAGCCAATGGACCTTGGGAGAGAAACTGTTTTTT	CASSQWTLGEKLFF
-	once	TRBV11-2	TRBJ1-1	TGTGCCAGCAGCTTAGCACGGGGGAACACTGAAGCTTTCTTT	CASSLARGNTEAFF
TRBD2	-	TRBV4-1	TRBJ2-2	TGCGCCAGCAGCCAAGATACAGCGGGGGCGAACACCGGGGAGCTGTTTTTT	CASSQDTAGANTGELFF
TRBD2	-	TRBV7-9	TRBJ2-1	TGTGCCAGCAGCATCGGGACTAGCGGGCCCAATGAGCAGTTCTTC	CASSIGTSGPNEQFF
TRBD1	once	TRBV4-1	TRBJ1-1	TGCGCCAGCAGCCAAGATTCGGTGGACAGGGTAGGGAGTAATGGTGAAGCTTTCTTT	CASSQDSVDRVGSNGEAFF
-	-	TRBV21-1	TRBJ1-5	TGTGCCAGCAGCAAAAGAGCAAGGCCCAATCAGCCCCAGCATTTT	CASSKRARPNQPQHF
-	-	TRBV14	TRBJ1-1	TGTGCCAGCAGCCCAAGCGGGGGGAACACTGAAGCTTTCTTT	CASSPSGGNTEAFF
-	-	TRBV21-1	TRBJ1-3	TGTGCCAGCAGCATTGACAGGGGCGCTAGGGGAAACACCATATATTTT	CASSIDRGARGNTIYF
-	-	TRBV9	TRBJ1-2	TGTGCCAGCAGCGGAGCGAACGTAGAAGCTAACTATGGCTACACCTTC	CASSGANVEANYGYTF
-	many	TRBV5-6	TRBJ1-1	TGTGCCAGCAGCTCATTCCGGGGGGTGAGGAACACTGAAGCTTTCTTT	CASSSFRGVRNTEAFF
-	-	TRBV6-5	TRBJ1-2	TGTGCCACCTGGGACGGATCCTATGGCTACACCTTC	CATWDGSYGYTF
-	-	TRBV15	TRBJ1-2	TGTGCCACCAGCAGAGGAGGAGGTACAGGGTGGAGTGGCTACACCTTC	CATSRGGGTGWSGYTF
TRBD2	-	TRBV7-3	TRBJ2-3	TGTGCCAGCAGCTTAAACGGCGGGAGTAACACAGATACGCAGTATTTT	CASSLNGGSNTDTQYF
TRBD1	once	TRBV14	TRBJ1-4	TGTGCCAGCAGCCCCCTAGGACAGGATGAAAAACTGTTTTTT	CASSPLGQDEKLFF
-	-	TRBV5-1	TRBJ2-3	TGCGCCAGCAGCTTGGTGGTCTTCGCAGATACGCAGTATTTT	CASSLVVFADTQYF
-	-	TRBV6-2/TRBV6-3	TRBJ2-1	TGTGCCAGCAGTTACGGCGATGAGCAGTTCTTC	CASSYGDEQFF
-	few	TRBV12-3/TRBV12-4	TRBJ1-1	TGTGCCAGCAGTTTAGGGGGTTGGACTGAAGCTTTCTTT	CASSLGGWTEAFF
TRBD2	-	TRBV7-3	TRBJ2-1	TGTGCCAGCAGCCCCGGACTAGCGGGAGGATCCTCCTACAATGAGCAGTTCTTC	CASSPGLAGGSSYNEQFF
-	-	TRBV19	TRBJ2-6	TGTGCCAGTAGTAAGGGCTCTGGGGCCAACGTCCTGACTTTC	CASSKGSGANVLTF
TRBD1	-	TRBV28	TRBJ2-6	TGTGCCAGCAGAAAAGGGACAGGGGAAGGGGCCAACGTCCTGACTTTC	CASRKGTGEGANVLTF
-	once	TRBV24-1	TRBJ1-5	TGTGCCACCAGTGATTCATATCAGCCCCAGCATTTT	CATSDSYQPQHF